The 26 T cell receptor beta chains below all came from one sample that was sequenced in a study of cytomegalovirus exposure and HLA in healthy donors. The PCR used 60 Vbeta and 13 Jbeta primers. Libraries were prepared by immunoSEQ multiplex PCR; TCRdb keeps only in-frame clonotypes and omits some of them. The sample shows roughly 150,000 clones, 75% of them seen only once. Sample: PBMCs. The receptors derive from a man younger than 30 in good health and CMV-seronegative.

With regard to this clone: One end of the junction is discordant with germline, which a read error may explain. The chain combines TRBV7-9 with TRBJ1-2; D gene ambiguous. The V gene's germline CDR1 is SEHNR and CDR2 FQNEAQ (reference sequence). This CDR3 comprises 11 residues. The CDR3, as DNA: TGTTCCAGCAAAAGCTTGGGCGCAGACACCTTC. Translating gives CSSKSLGADTF.

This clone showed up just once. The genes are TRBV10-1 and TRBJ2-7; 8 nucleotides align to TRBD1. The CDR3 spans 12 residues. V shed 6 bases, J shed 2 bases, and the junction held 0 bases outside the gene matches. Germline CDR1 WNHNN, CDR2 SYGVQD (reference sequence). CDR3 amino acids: CASRDRAYEQYF. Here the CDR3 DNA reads TGCGCCAGCAGGGACAGGGCCTACGAGCAGTACTTC.

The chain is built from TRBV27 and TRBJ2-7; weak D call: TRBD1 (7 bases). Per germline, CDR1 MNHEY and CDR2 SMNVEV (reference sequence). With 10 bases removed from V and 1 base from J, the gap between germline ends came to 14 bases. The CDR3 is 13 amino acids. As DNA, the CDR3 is TGTGCCACGGGAGTGGGACAGTCCTACGAGCAGTACTTC. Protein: CATGVGQSYEQYF.

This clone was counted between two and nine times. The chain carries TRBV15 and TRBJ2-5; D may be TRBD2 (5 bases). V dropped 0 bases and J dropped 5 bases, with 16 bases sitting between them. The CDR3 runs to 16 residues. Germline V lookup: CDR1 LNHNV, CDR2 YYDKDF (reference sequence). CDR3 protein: CATSRDHVYGEETQYF. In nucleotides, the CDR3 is TGTGCCACCAGCAGAGATCACGTTTACGGGGAGGAGACCCAGTACTTC.

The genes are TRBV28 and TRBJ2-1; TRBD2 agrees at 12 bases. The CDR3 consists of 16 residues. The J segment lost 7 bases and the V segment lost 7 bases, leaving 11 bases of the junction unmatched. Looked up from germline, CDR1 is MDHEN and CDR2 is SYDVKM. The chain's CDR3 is CASTLPGLAGGNEQFF. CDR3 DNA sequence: TGTGCCAGCACACTACCGGGGCTAGCGGGAGGGAATGAGCAGTTCTTC.

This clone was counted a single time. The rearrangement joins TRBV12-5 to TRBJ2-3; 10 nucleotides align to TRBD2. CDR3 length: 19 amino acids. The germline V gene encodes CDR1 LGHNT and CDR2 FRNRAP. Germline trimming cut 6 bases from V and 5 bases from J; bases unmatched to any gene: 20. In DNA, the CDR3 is TGTGCTAGTGGCCCGAACAGGGGGAACCACTCTAGCGGGAGAGATACGCAGTATTTT. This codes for CASGPNRGNHSSGRDTQYF. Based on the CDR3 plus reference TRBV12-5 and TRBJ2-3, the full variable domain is DARVTQTPRHKVTEMGQEVTMRCQPILGHNTVFWYRQTMMQGLELLAYFRNRAPLDDSGMPKDRFSAEMPDATLATLKIQPSEPRDSAVYFCASGPNRGNHSSGRDTQYFGPGTRLTVL.

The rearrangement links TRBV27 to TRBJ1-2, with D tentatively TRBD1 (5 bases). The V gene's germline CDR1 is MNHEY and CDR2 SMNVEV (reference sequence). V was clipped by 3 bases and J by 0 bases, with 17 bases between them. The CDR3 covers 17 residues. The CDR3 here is CASSFWGSGGPNYGYTF. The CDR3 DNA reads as TGTGCCAGCAGTTTTTGGGGATCGGGGGGTCCTAACTATGGCTACACCTTC.

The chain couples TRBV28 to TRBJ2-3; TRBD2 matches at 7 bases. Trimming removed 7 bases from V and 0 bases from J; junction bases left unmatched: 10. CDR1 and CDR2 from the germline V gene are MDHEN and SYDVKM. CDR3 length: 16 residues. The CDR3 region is CASTPRGSGSTDTQYF. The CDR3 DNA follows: TGTGCCAGCACGCCTCGGGGTAGCGGGAGCACAGATACGCAGTATTTT.

CDR3 loop: CASSAQPLAGRNIQYF. CDR3 in DNA: TGCGCCAGCAGCGCCCAACCTCTGGCCGGGAGGAACATTCAGTACTTC. The chain is built from TRBV4-3 and TRBJ2-4; 7 bases map to TRBD2. The V segment lost 5 bases and the J segment 7 bases; nucleotides outside the gene matches: 14. CDR3 length: 16 amino acids. Germline V CDR1 and CDR2: LGHNA, YSLEER.

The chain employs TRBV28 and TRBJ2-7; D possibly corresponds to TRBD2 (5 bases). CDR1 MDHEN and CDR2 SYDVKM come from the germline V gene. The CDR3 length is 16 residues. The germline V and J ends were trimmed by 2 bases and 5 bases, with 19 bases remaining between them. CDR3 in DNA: TGTGCCAGCAGTTTAGCCCCGGGGTTCAGGTTCCACGAGCAGTACTTC. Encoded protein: CASSLAPGFRFHEQYF. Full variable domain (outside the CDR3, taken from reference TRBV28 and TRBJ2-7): DVKVTQSSRYLVKRTGEKVFLECVQDMDHENMFWYRQDPGLGLRLIYFSYDVKMKEKGDIPEGYSVSREKKERFSLILESASTNQTSMYLCASSLAPGFRFHEQYFGPGTRLTVT.

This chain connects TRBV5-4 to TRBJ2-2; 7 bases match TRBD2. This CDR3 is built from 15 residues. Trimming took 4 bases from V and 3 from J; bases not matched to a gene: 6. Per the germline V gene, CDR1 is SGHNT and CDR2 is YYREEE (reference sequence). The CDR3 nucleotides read TGTGCCAGCAGCCCCCCGGGAGGCGACACCGGGGAGCTGTTTTTT. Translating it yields CASSPPGGDTGELFF.

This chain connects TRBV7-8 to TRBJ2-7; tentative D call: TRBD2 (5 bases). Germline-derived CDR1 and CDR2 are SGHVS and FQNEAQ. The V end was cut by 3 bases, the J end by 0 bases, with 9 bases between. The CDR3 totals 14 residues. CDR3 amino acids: CASSFGMSSYEQYF. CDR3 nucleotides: TGTGCCAGCAGCTTCGGGATGAGCTCCTACGAGCAGTACTTC.

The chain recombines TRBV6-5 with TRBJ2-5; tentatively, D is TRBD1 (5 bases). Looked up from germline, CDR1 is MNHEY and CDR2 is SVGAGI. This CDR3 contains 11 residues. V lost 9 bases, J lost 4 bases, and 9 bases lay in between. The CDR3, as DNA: TGTGCCAGTCAGGGCCTAGAGACCCAGTACTTC. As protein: CASQGLETQYF.

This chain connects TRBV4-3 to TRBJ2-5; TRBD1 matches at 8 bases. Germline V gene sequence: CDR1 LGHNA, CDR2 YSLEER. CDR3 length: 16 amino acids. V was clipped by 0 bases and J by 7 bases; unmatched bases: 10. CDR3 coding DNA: TGCGCCAGCAGCCAAGAGAAGGGGACAGGCTTTTGGACCCAGTACTTC. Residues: CASSQEKGTGFWTQYF.

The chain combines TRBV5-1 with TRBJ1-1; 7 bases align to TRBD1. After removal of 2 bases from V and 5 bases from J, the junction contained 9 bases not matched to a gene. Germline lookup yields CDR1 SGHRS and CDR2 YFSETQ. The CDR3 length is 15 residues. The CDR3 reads CASSFRPGTETEAFF. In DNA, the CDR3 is TGCGCCAGCAGCTTCAGACCGGGGACAGAGACTGAAGCTTTCTTT.

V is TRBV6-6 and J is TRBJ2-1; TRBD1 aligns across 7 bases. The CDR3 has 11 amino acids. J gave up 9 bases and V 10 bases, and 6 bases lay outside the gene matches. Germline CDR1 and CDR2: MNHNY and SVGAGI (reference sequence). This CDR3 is CATQTGLEQFF. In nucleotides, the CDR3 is TGTGCCACCCAGACAGGGCTTGAGCAGTTCTTC.

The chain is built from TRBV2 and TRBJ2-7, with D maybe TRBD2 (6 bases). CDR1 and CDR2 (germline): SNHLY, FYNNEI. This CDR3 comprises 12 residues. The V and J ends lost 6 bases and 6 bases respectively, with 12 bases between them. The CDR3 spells CASRGGRTEQYF. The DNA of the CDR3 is TGTGCCAGCAGGGGAGGCAGGACCGAGCAGTACTTC.

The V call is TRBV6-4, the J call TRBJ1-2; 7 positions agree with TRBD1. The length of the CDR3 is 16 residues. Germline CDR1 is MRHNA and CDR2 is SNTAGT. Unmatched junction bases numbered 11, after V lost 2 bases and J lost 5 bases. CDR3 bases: TGTGCCAGCAGTGACACCTCCTTGACAGGGAGGTATGGCTACACCTTC. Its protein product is CASSDTSLTGRYGYTF.

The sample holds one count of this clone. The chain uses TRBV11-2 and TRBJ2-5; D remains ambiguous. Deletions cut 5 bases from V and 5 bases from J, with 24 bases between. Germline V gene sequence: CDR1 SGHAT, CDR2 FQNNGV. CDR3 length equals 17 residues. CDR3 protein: CASSTVLSSAPLETQYF. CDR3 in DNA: TGTGCCAGCAGCACAGTCCTTTCCTCGGCGCCGCTGGAGACCCAGTACTTC.

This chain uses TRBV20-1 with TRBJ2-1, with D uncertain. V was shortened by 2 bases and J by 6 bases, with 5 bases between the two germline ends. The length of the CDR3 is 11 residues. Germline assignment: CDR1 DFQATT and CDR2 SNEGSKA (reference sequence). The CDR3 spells CSARQVNEQFF. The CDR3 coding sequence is TGCAGTGCTAGACAGGTCAATGAGCAGTTCTTC.

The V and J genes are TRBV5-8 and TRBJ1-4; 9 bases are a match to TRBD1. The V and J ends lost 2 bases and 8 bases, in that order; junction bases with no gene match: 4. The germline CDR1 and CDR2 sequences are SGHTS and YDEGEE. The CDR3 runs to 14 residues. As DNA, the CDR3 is TGTGCCAGCAGCTTTGCCGGGACAGGGGAAAAACTGTTTTTT. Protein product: CASSFAGTGEKLFF. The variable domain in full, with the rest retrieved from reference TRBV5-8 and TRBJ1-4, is EAGVTQSPTHLIKTRGQQATLRCSPISGHTSVYWYQQALGLGLQFLLWYDEGEERNRGNFPPRFSGRQFPNYSSELNVNALELEDSALYLCASSFAGTGEKLFFGSGTQLSVL.

The DNA of the CDR3 is TGTGCCAGCAGCTTAGGGGCCCCGGCAGGTGGAAACACCATATATTTT. It translates to CASSLGAPAGGNTIYF. V and J are TRBV7-9 and TRBJ1-3; unclear D gene. This CDR3 is 16 amino acids long. The germline CDR1 and CDR2 sequences are SEHNR and FQNEAQ (reference sequence). V dropped 1 base and J dropped 3 bases, with 13 bases sitting between them.

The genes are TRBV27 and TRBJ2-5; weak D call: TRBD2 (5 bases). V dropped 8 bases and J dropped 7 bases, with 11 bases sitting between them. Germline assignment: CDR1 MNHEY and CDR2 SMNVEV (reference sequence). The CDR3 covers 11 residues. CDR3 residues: CASGRGRTQYF. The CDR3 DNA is TGTGCCAGCGGTCGGGGAAGGACCCAGTACTTC.

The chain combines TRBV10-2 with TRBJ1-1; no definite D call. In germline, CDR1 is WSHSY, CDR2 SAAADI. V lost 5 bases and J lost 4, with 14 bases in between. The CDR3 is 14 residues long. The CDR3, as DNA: TGCGCCAGCAGTTATTCGGGTGCGAGCACTGAAGCTTTCTTT. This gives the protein CASSYSGASTEAFF.

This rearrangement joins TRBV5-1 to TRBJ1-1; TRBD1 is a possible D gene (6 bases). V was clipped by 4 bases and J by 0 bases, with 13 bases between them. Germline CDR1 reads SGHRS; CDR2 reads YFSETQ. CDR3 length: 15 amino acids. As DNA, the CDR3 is TGCGCCAGCAGCGGAAGGGGGTCCCTGAACACTGAAGCTTTCTTT. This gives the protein CASSGRGSLNTEAFF.

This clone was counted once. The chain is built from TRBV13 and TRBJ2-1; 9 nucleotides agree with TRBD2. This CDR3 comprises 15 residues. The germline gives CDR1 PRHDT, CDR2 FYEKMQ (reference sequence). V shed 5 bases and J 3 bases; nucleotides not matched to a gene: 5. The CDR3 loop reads CASSPLAGVYNEQFF. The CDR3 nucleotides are TGTGCCAGCAGCCCTTTAGCGGGAGTCTACAATGAGCAGTTCTTC.